This T cell receptor beta chain stems from a study of glioma-infiltrating T cells after dendritic cell vaccination. Across the whole study: Autologous tumor lysate-pulsed dendritic cell vaccination was given between the early 2000s and the early 2010s. Dendritic cell vaccine was injected intradermally three times, biweekly.

As to time point: after dendritic cell vaccination, including at tumor progression/relapse. The immunoSEQ assay amplified TCRB CDR3 from up to roughly 2 ug DNA. Amplification used 60 V beta primers and 13 J beta primers. TCRdb's copy holds only in-frame clones and misses some; the assay was immunoSEQ multiplex PCR. The sample consists of roughly 50,000 clones, about 91% of them appearing once. The sample was blood, taken after dendritic cell vaccination. This TCR came from a human donor with glioblastoma.

Written as DNA, the CDR3 is TGTGCCAGCAGCATAGGACTAGCGGGAGTTTCAGATACGCAGTATTTT. It encodes CASSIGLAGVSDTQYF. The J gene is TRBJ2-3, the V gene TRBV5-4, with 13 bases aligning to TRBD2. Germline CDR1 reads SGHNT; CDR2 reads YYREEE (reference sequence). The J segment lost 4 bases and the V segment lost 4 bases, leaving 6 bases of the junction unmatched. The CDR3 totals 16 residues. Variable domain in full (rest from reference TRBV5-4 and TRBJ2-3): ETGVTQSPTHLIKTRGQQVTLRCSSQSGHNTVSWYQQALGQGPQFIFQYYREEENGRGNFPPRFSGLQFPNYSSELNVNALELDDSALYLCASSIGLAGVSDTQYFGPGTRLTVL.